This record looks at one T cell receptor (beta chain) sequence and its context. Original data processing: Estimates of nucleated cell counts were drawn from the amplification of reference gene primers. TCRdb's table, derived via immunoSEQ multiplex PCR, lists solely in-frame clones and lacks some. That table furnishes V, J and clone size, whereas the DNA furnished D and trimming. Among 100,000 to 120,000 clones listed, approximately 81% were seen once. This sample was taken from a study of blood T cell repertoires in COVID-19. Study-wide context: COVID-19 samples, acute and convalescent, were from the United States, Italy and Spain. In each case, the material was cDNA or gDNA derived from T cells, B-cell-depleted T cells, or PBMCs.

Sequenced material: peripheral blood. This sequence was found in a human donor in a cohort sampled during active COVID-19.

The CDR3 nucleotides are TGCGCCAGCAGTGCCGGGAGTAACACTGAAGCTTTCTTT. Translation gives CASSAGSNTEAFF. The chain links TRBV10-2 to TRBJ1-1, with D unresolved. The germline gives CDR1 WSHSY, CDR2 SAAADI. The CDR3 has 13 residues. The V end was cut by 4 bases, the J end by 2 bases, with 8 bases between.